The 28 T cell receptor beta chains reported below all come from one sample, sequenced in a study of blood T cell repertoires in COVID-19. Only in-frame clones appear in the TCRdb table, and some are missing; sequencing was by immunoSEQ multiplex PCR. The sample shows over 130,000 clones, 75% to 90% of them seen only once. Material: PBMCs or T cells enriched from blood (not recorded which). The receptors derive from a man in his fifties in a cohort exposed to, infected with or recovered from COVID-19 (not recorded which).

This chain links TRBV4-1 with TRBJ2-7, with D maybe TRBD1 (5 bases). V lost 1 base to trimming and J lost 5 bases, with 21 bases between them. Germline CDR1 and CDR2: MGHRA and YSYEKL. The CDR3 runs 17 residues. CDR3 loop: CASSQVLGRANFDEQYF. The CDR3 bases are TGCGCCAGCAGCCAAGTCCTTGGCAGGGCTAACTTTGACGAGCAGTACTTC.

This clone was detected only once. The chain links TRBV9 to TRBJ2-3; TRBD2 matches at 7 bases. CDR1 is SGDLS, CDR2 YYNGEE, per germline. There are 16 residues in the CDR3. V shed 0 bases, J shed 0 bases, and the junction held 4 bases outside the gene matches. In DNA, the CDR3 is TGTGCCAGCAGCGTAGCCCCGGGGGGTAGCACAGATACGCAGTATTTT. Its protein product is CASSVAPGGSTDTQYF.

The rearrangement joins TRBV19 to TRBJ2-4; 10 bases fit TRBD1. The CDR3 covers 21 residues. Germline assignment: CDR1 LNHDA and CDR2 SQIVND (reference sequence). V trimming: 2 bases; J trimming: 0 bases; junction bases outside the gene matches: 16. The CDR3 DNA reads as TGTGCCAGTAGTATACCTTTCTTAGGACAGGGGGTCACTCTAGCCAAAAACATTCAGTACTTC. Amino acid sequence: CASSIPFLGQGVTLAKNIQYF.

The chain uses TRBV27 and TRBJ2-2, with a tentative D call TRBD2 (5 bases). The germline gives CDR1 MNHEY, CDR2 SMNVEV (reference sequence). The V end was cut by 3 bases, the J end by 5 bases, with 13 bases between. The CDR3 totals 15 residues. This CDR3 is CASSFEGVWTGELFF. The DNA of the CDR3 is TGTGCCAGCAGTTTTGAGGGCGTTTGGACCGGGGAGCTGTTTTTT.

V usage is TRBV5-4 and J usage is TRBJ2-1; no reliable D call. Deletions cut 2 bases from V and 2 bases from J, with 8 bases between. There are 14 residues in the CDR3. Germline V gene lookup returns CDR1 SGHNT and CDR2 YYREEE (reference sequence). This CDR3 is CASSLSDPYNEQFF. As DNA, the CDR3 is TGTGCCAGCAGCTTATCAGATCCCTACAATGAGCAGTTCTTC. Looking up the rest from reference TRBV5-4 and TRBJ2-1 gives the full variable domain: ETGVTQSPTHLIKTRGQQVTLRCSSQSGHNTVSWYQQALGQGPQFIFQYYREEENGRGNFPPRFSGLQFPNYSSELNVNALELDDSALYLCASSLSDPYNEQFFGPGTRLTVL.

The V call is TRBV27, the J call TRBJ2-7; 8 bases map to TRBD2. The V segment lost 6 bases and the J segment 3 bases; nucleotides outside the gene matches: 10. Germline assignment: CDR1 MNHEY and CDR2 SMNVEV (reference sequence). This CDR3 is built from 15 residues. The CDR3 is CASRNSGTTRYEQYF. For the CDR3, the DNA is TGTGCCAGCAGAAATAGCGGGACAACACGCTACGAGCAGTACTTC.

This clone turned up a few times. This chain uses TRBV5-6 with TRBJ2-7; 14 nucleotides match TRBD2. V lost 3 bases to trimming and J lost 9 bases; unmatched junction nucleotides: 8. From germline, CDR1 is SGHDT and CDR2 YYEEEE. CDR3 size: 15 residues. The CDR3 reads CASSSRTSGGLGQYF. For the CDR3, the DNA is TGTGCCAGCAGCTCAAGGACTAGCGGGGGGCTCGGGCAGTACTTC.

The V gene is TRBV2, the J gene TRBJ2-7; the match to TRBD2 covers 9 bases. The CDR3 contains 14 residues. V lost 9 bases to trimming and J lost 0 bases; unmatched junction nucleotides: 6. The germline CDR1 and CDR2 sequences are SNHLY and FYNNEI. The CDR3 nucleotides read TGTGCCAGGGGGTCTAGCGGGAACTCCTACGAGCAGTACTTC. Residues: CARGSSGNSYEQYF. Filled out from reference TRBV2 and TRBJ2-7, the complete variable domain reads EPEVTQTPSHQVTQMGQEVILRCVPISNHLYFYWYRQILGQKVEFLVSFYNNEISEKSEIFDDQFSVERPDGSNFTLKIRSTKLEDSAMYFCARGSSGNSYEQYFGPGTRLTVT.

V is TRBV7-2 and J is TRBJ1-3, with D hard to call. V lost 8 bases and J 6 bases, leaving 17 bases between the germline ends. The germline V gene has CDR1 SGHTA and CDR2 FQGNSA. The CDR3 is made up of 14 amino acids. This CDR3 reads CASRPRAYENTIYF. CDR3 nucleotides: TGTGCCAGCCGTCCGCGGGCTTATGAAAACACCATATATTTT.

Here the CDR3 DNA reads TGTGCCACCTTCGGGACAGGGGGAACCTACGAGCAGTACTTC. It specifies CATFGTGGTYEQYF. The V call is TRBV6-5, the J call TRBJ2-7; 11 bases are shared with TRBD1. Trimming took 10 bases from V and 2 from J; bases not matched to a gene: 7. This CDR3 comprises 14 residues. Germline V gene lookup returns CDR1 MNHEY and CDR2 SVGAGI.

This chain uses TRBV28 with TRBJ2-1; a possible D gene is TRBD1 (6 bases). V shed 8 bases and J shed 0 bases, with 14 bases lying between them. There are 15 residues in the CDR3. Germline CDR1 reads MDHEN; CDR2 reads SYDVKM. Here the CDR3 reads CASLDSSSSYNEQFF. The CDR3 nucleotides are TGTGCCAGCCTGGACAGCTCAAGCTCCTACAATGAGCAGTTCTTC.

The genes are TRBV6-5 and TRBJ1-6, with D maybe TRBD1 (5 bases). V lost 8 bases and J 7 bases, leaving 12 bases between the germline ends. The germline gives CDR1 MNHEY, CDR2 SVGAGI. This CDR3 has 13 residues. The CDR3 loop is CASAQGENSPLHF. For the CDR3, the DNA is TGTGCCAGCGCGCAGGGTGAAAATTCACCCCTCCACTTT.

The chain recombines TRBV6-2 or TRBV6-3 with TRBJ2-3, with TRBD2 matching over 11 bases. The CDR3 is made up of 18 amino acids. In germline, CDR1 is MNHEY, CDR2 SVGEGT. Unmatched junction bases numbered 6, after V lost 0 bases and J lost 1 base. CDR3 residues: CASSYSPGLAARTDTQYF. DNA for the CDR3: TGTGCCAGCAGTTACTCTCCGGGACTAGCGGCGCGCACAGATACGCAGTATTTT.

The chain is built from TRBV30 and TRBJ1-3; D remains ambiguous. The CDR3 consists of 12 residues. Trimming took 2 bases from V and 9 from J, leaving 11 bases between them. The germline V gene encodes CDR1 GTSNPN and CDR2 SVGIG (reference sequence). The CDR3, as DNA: TGTGCCTGGAGTCCTAGCCCTGTCACCATATATTTT. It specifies CAWSPSPVTIYF.

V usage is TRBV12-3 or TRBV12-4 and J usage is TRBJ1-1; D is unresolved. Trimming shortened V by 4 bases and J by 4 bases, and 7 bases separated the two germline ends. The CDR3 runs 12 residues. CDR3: CASSYGSTEAFF. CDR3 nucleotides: TGTGCCAGCAGTTACGGGAGCACTGAAGCTTTCTTT.

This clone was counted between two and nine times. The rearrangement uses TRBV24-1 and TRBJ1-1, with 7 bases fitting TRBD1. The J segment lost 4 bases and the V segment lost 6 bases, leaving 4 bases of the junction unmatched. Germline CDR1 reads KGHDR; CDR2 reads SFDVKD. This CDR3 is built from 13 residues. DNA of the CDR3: TGTGCCACCAGTCCGACAGGGACCACTGAAGCTTTCTTT. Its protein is CATSPTGTTEAFF.

This CDR3 is CASSPLAGGGETQYF. Here the CDR3 DNA reads TGTGCCAGCAGCCCTTTAGCGGGAGGTGGAGAGACCCAGTACTTC. V gene TRBV5-4 combines with J gene TRBJ2-5; 10 bases match TRBD2. The V gene's germline CDR1 is SGHNT and CDR2 YYREEE (reference sequence). CDR3 length: 15 amino acids. V was clipped by 4 bases and J by 4 bases; unmatched bases: 7.

The CDR3, as DNA: TGTGCCAGCAGCTTCTCGGGAGCCTACGAGCAGTACTTC. The encoded protein is CASSFSGAYEQYF. J is TRBJ2-7 and V is TRBV7-2, with D possibly TRBD2 on 6 matching bases. The germline V and J ends were trimmed by 3 bases and 2 bases, with 8 bases remaining between them. Germline CDR1 and CDR2: SGHTA and FQGNSA. This CDR3 has 13 amino acids. Full variable domain (remainder filled in from reference TRBV7-2 and TRBJ2-7): GAGVSQSPSNKVTEKGKDVELRCDPISGHTALYWYRQSLGQGLEFLIYFQGNSAPDKSGLPSDRFSAERTGGSVSTLTIQRTQQEDSAVYLCASSFSGAYEQYFGPGTRLTVT.

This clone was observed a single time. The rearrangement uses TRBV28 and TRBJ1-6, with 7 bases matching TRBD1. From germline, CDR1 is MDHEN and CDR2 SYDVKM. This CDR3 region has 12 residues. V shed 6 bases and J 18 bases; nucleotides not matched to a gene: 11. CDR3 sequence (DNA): TGTGCCAGCAGCTTTAACAGGGGCCCGACCCACTTT. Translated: CASSFNRGPTHF.

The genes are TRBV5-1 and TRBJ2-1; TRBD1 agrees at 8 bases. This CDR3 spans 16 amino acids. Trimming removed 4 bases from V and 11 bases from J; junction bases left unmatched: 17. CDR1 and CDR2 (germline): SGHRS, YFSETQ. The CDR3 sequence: CASSQGQGKGSGQQFF. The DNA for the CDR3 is TGCGCCAGCAGCCAAGGACAGGGAAAGGGTTCAGGACAGCAGTTCTTC. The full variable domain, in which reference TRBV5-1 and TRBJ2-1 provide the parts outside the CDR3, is KAGVTQTPRYLIKTRGQQVTLSCSPISGHRSVSWYQQTPGQGLQFLFEYFSETQRNKGNFPGRFSGRQFSNSRSEMNVSTLELGDSALYLCASSQGQGKGSGQQFFGPGTRLTVL.

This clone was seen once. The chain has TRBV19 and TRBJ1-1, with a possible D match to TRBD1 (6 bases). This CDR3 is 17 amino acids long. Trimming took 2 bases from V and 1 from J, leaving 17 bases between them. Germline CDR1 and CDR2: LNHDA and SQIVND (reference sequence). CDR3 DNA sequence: TGTGCCAGTAGTATATTCAGAATAACAGGGTGGAACACTGAAGCTTTCTTT. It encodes CASSIFRITGWNTEAFF.

The CDR3 DNA sequence: TGTGCCAGCTCACCGGGGACTAGCGGGAGCTCTAGTTGGACAGATACGCAGTATTTT. Protein: CASSPGTSGSSSWTDTQYF. The chain has TRBV18 and TRBJ2-3; 14 positions match TRBD2. Trimming took 3 bases from V and 3 from J; bases not matched to a gene: 11. The CDR3 is made up of 19 amino acids. Germline V CDR1 and CDR2: KGHSH, LQKENI.

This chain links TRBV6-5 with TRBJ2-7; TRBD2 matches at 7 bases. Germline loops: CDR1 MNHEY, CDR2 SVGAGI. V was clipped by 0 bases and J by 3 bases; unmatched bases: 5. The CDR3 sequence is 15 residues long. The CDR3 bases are TGTGCCAGCAGTTACTCGGCGGGAGAAGGCTACGAGCAGTACTTC. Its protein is CASSYSAGEGYEQYF.

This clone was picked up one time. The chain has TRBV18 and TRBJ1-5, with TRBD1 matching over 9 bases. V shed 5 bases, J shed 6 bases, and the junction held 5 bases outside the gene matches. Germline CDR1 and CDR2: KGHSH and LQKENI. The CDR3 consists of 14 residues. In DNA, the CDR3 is TGTGCCAGCTCATCACAGGGGGCAGGTCAGCCCCAGCATTTT. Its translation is CASSSQGAGQPQHF.

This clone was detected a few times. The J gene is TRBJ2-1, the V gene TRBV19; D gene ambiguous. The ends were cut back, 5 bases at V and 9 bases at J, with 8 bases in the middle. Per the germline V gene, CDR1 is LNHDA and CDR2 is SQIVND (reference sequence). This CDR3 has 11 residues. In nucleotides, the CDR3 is TGTGCCAGTAGTCAGCGAAGTGAGCAGTTCTTC. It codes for CASSQRSEQFF.

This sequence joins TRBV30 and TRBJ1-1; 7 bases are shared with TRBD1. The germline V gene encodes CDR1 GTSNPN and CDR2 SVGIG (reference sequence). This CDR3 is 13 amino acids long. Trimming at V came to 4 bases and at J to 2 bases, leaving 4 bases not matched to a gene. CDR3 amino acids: CAWTGTANTEAFF. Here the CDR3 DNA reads TGTGCCTGGACCGGGACAGCAAACACTGAAGCTTTCTTT.

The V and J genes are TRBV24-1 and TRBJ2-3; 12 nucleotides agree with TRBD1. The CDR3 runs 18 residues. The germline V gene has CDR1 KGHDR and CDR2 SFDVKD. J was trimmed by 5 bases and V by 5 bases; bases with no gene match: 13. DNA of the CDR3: TGTGCCACCAGTGGGCCGGGACAGGGGGCCGAGTTGAAAGATACGCAGTATTTT. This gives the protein CATSGPGQGAELKDTQYF.

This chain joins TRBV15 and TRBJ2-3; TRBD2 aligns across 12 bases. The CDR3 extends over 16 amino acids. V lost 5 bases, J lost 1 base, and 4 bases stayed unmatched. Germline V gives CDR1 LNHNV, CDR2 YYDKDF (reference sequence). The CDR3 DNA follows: TGTGCCACCAGCGGGACTAGCGGGTTCCGCACAGATACGCAGTATTTT. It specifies CATSGTSGFRTDTQYF.